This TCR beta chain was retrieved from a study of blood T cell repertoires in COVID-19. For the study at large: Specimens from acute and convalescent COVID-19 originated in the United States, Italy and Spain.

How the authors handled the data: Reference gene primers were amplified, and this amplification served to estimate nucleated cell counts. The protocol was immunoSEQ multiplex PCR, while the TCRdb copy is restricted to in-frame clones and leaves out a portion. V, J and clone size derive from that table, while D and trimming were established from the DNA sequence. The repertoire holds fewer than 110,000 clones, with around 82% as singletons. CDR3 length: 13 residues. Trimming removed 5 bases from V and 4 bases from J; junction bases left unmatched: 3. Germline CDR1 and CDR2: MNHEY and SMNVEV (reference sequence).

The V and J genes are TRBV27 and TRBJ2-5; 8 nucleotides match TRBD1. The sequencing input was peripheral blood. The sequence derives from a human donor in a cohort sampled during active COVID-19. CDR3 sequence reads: CASSPTGAETQYF. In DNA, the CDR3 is TGTGCCAGCAGTCCGACAGGGGCAGAGACCCAGTACTTC.